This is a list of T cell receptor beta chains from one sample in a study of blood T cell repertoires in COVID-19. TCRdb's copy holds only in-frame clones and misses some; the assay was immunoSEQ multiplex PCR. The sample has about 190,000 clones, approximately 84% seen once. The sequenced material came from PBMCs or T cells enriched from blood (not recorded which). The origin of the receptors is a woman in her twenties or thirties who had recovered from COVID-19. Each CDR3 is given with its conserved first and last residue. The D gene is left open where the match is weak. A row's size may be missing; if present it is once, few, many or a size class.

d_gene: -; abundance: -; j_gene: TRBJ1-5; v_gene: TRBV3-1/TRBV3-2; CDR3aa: CASSQDERTQPQHF; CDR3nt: TGTGCCAGCAGCCAAGATGAGCGGACCCAGCCCCAGCATTTT
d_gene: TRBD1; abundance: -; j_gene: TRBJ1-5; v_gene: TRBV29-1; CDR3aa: CSVKTGGFQPQHF; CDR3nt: TGCAGCGTGAAGACAGGGGGTTTTCAGCCCCAGCATTTT
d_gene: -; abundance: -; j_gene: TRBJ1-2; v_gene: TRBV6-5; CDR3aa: CASTLQGVGYGYTF; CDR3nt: TGTGCCAGCACTCTACAAGGGGTTGGCTATGGCTACACCTTC
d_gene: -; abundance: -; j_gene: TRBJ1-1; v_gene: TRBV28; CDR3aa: CASSSRRAFF; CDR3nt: TGTGCCAGCAGCTCCCGGAGAGCTTTCTTT
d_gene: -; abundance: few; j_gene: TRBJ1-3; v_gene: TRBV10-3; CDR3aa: CAITEVSSGNTIYF; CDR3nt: TGTGCCATCACCGAGGTGAGCTCTGGAAACACCATATATTTT
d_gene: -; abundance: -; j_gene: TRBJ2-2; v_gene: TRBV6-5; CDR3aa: CAGGENTGELFF; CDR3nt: TGTGCCGGAGGAGAGAACACCGGGGAGCTGTTTTTT
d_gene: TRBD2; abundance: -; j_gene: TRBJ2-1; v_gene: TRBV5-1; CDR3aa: CASTPGGGSYNEQFF; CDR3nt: TGCGCCAGCACCCCGGGGGGAGGCTCCTACAATGAGCAGTTCTTC
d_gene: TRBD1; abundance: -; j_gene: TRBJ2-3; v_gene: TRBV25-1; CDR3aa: CASSRTGSTDTQYF; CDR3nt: TGTGCCAGCAGTCGGACAGGGTCCACAGATACGCAGTATTTT
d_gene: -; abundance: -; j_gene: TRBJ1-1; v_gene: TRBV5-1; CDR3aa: CASSLGDSNSEAFF; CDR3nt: TGCGCCAGCAGCTTGGGTGACAGCAACTCTGAAGCTTTCTTT
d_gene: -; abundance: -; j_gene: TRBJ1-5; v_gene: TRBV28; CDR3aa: CASREGNQPQHF; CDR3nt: TGTGCCAGCAGGGAGGGGAATCAGCCCCAGCATTTT
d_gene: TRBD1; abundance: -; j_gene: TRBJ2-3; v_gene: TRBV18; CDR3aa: CASSPPTGRTDTQYF; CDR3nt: TGTGCCAGCTCACCACCGACAGGGCGTACAGATACGCAGTATTTT
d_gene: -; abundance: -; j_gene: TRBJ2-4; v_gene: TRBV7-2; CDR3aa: CASSLGWSQNIQYF; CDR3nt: TGTGCCAGCAGCTTAGGCTGGAGCCAAAACATTCAGTACTTC
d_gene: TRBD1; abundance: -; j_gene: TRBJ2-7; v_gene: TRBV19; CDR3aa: CASSTGNGMGTQQYF; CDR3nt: TGTGCCTCGTCGACAGGGAATGGGATGGGAACCCAGCAGTACTTC
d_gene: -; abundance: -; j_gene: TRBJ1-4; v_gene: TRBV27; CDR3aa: CASSLFPQGVNEKLFF; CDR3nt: TGTGCCAGCAGTTTATTCCCCCAGGGCGTTAATGAAAAACTGTTTTTT
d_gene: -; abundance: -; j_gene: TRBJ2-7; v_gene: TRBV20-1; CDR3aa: CSASPDGDYEQYF; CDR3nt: TGCAGTGCTAGTCCCGACGGAGACTACGAGCAGTACTTC
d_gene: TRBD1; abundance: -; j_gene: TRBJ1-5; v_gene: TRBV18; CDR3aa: CASSPGQGVFQPQHF; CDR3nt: TGTGCCAGCTCACCAGGACAGGGGGTGTTTCAGCCCCAGCATTTT
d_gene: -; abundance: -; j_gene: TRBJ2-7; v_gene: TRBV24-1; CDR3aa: CATSDGTRWGQYF; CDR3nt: TGTGCCACCAGTGATGGGACACGGTGGGGGCAGTACTTC
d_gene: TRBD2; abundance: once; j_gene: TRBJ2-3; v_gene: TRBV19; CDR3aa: CASSRYRLAGEGTDTQYF; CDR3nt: TGTGCCAGTAGTCGGTACCGACTAGCGGGAGAGGGCACAGATACGCAGTATTTT
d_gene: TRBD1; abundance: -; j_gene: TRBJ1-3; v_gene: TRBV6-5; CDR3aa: CASSYLTGSSGNTIYF; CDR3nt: TGTGCCAGCAGTTACTTGACAGGGAGCTCTGGAAACACCATATATTTT
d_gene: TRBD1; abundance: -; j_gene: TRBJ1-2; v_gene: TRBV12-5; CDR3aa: CASGGDSPDYTF; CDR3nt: TGTGCTAGTGGTGGGGACAGCCCGGACTACACCTTC
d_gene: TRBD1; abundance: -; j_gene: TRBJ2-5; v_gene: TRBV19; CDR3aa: CASSFGQGKTQYF; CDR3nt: TGTGCCAGTAGTTTCGGACAGGGGAAGACCCAGTACTTC
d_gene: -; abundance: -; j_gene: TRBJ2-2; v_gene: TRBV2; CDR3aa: CASSQGNTGELFF; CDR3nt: TGTGCCAGCAGCCAGGGAAACACCGGGGAGCTGTTTTTT
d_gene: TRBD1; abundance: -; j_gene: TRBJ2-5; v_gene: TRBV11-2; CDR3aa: CASRHTGAQETQYF; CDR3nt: TGTGCCAGCAGACATACAGGGGCCCAAGAGACCCAGTACTTC
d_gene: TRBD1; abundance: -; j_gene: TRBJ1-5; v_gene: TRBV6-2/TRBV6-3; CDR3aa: CASSYLQGDNQPQHF; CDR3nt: TGTGCCAGCAGTTACCTACAGGGGGACAATCAGCCCCAGCATTTT
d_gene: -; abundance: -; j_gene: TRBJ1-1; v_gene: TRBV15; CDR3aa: CATSLQALNTEAFF; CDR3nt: TGTGCCACCAGTTTACAGGCCTTGAACACTGAAGCTTTCTTT
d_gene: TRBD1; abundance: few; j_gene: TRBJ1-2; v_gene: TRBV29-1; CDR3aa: CSVEGQASNYGYTF; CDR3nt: TGCAGCGTTGAGGGACAGGCCTCTAACTATGGCTACACCTTC
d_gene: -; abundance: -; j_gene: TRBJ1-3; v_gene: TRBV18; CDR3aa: CASSPSVSGNTIYF; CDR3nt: TGTGCCAGCTCACCTTCGGTCTCTGGAAACACCATATATTTT
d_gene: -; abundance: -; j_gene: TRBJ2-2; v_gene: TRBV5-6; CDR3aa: CASSLSPPLARPGELFF; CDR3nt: TGTGCCAGCAGCTTGTCCCCCCCACTCGCCCGTCCCGGGGAGCTGTTTTTT
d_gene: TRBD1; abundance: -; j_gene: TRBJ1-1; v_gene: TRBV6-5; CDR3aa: CASDPTGADTEAFF; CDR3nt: TGTGCCAGCGATCCCACAGGGGCGGACACTGAAGCTTTCTTT
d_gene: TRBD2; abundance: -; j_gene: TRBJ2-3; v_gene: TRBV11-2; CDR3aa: CASSFILGLAGAGDTQYF; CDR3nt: TGTGCCAGCAGCTTCATCCTAGGACTAGCGGGGGCAGGAGATACGCAGTATTTT
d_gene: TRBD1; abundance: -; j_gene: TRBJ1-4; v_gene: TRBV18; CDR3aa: CASSPATGPTNEKLFF; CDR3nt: TGTGCCAGCTCACCGGCGACAGGGCCGACTAATGAAAAACTGTTTTTT